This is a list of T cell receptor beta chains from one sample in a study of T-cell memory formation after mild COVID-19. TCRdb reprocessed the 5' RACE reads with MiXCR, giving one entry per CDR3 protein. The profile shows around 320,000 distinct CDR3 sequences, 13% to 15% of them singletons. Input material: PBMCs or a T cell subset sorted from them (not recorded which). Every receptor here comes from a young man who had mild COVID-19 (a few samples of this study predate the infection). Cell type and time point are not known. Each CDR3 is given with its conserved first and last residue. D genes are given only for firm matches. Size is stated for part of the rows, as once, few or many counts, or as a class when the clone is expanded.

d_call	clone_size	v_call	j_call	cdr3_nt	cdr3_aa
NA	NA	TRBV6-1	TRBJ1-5	TGTGCCAGCAGTGAAGCGCTTCAGGGTTATCAGCCCCAGCATTTT	CASSEALQGYQPQHF
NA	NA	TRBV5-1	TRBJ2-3	TGCGCCAGCAGCTTAGATGGGAGCCCAGATACGCAGTATTTT	CASSLDGSPDTQYF
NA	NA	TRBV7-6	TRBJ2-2	TGTGCCAGCAGCTTCCAGAACTACTTGAACACCGGGGAGCTGTTTTTT	CASSFQNYLNTGELFF
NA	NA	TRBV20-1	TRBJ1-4	TGCAGTGCTCCGGGGGAGGTTTCCAAGTTTTTT	CSAPGEVSKFF
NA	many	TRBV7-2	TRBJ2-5	TGTGCCAGCAGCCCCCGACTTTCACAAGAGACCCAGTACTTC	CASSPRLSQETQYF
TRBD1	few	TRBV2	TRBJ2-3	TGTGCCAGCATCCGGACAGGAGATACGCAGTATTTT	CASIRTGDTQYF
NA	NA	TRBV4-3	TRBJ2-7	TGCGCCAGCAGCCAAGATAGGGTCTACGAGCAGTACTTC	CASSQDRVYEQYF
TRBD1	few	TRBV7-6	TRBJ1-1	TGTGCCAGCAGCTTAGCGGTACAGGGGATTGAAGCTTTCTTT	CASSLAVQGIEAFF
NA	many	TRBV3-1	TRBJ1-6	TGTGCCAGCAGCCAAGACCCAGGTTATAATTCACCCCTCCACTTT	CASSQDPGYNSPLHF
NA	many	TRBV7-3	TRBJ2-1	TGCGCCAGCAGCTTGGAGGGGACCTACAATGAGCAGTTCTTC	CASSLEGTYNEQFF
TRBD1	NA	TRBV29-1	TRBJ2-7	TGCAGCGCAAACGGACAGGGAAACCCTGGGGAGCAGTACTTC	CSANGQGNPGEQYF
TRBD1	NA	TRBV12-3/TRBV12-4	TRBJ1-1	TGTGCCAGCAGTTCCGGGACAGGGAAGACTGAAGCTTTCTTT	CASSSGTGKTEAFF
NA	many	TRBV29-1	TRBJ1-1	TGCAGCGTTGAAGATGGCGTGAACACTGAAGCTTTCTTT	CSVEDGVNTEAFF
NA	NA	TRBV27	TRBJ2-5	TGTGCCAGCAGCCCCACCCGGCTAGTAGAGACCCAGTACTTC	CASSPTRLVETQYF
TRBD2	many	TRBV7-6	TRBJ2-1	TGTGCCAGCACCCCGACGGGGCTAGCGGATTACAATGAGCAGTTCTTC	CASTPTGLADYNEQFF
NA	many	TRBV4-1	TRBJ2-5	TGCGCCAGCAGCCAAGAGGGGACCGACTTTGGGGAGACCCAGTACTTC	CASSQEGTDFGETQYF
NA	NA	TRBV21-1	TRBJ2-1	TGTGCCAGCAGCCCCCGGGACCGCCACTTGGCGACTTCCAATGAGCAGTTCTTC	CASSPRDRHLATSNEQFF
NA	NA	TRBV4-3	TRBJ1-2	TGCGCCAGCAGCCAAGCGGGGGGGGATGCCTATGGCTACACCTTC	CASSQAGGDAYGYTF
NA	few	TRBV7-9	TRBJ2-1	TGTGCCAGCAGTCCACAGGGTGTGGCCCTTAATGAGCAGTTCTTC	CASSPQGVALNEQFF
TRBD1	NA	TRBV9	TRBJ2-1	TGTGCCAGCAGCGTAGCTGGGACAGTCAATGAGCAGTTCTTC	CASSVAGTVNEQFF
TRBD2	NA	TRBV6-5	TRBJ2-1	TGTGCCAGCAGTTACTCCTTAAGTAGCGGGGGGGCCAGGGAGCAGTTCTTC	CASSYSLSSGGAREQFF
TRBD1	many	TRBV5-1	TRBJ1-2	TGCGCCAGCAGCGTTCAACAGGGGGCTGACTATGGCTACACCTTC	CASSVQQGADYGYTF
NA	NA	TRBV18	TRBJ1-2	TGTGCCAGCTCACCTTTGACCCCTCCTACCTATGGCTACACCTTC	CASSPLTPPTYGYTF
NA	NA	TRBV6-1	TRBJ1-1	TGTGCCAGCAATGGGGCAGACAGCATGAACACTGAAGCTTTCTTT	CASNGADSMNTEAFF
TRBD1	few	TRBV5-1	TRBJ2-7	TGCGCCAGCAGCGATGAGGACAGGGACCCCTACGAGCAGTACTTC	CASSDEDRDPYEQYF
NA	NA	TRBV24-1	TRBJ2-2	TGTGCCACCAGCATGAACACCGGGGAGCTGTTTTTT	CATSMNTGELFF
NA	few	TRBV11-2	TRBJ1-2	TGTGCCAGCACCTCCAGCTGGGCAGGGTCCTATGGCTACACCTTC	CASTSSWAGSYGYTF
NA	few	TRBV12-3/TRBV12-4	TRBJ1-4	TGTGCCTCCTATCGGGGGCCGACTAATGAAAAACTGTTTTTT	CASYRGPTNEKLFF
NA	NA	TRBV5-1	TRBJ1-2	TGCGCCAGCAGCTTGCCCCATAACTATGGCTACACCTTC	CASSLPHNYGYTF
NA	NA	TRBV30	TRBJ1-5	TGTGCCTGGAGTGAGTCGGGGCCCCAGCATTTT	CAWSESGPQHF
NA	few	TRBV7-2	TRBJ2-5	TGTGCCAGCAGCTTAGGGCGATCATCAGAGACCCAGTACTTC	CASSLGRSSETQYF
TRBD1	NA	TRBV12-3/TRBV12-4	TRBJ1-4	TGTGCCAGCAGCCGAGGCGGGACAGGGAATCTCTGGCCTAATGAAAAACTGTTTTTT	CASSRGGTGNLWPNEKLFF
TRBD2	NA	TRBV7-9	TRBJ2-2	TGTGCCAGCGGAAAAGGGAGGGCCGGGGAGCTGTTTTTT	CASGKGRAGELFF